A single sample is the source of the 24 T cell receptor beta chains below, sequenced in a study of blood T cell repertoires in COVID-19. The method was immunoSEQ multiplex PCR; TCRdb's version includes in-frame clones alone and lacks a portion of them. The sample holds fewer than 150,000 clones, just over 75% seen once. The source material was peripheral blood. The receptors come from a human donor in a cohort sampled during active COVID-19.

The gene calls are TRBV28 and TRBJ2-1, with TRBD1 identical over 7 bases. The CDR3 sequence is 12 residues long. From germline, CDR1 is MDHEN and CDR2 SYDVKM. Losses at the gene ends were 6 bases for V and 9 bases for J; bases not matched to a gene: 5. The CDR3 DNA reads as TGTGCCAGCAGACCGACAGGGCGTGAGCAGTTCTTC. Protein product: CASRPTGREQFF.

This clone was counted only a few times. The V call is TRBV5-1, the J call TRBJ2-2; TRBD1 is a possible D gene (5 bases). CDR3 length: 15 residues. Germline V gene data show CDR1 as SGHRS and CDR2 as YFSETQ. Trimming pared 0 bases from V and 0 bases from J, leaving 6 bases between. The CDR3 region is CASSLVGPNTGELFF. For the CDR3, the DNA is TGCGCCAGCAGCTTGGTGGGGCCGAACACCGGGGAGCTGTTTTTT.

DNA of the CDR3: TGTGCCAGTGGGGATCGGGGAAACACTGAAGCTTTCTTT. Residues: CASGDRGNTEAFF. V usage is TRBV19 and J usage is TRBJ1-1; D not certain. This CDR3 contains 13 residues. Trimming removed 8 bases from V and 2 bases from J, with 12 bases in between. CDR1 is LNHDA, CDR2 SQIVND, per germline (reference sequence).

The chain has TRBV6-1 and TRBJ2-3, with TRBD2 identical over 8 bases. From germline, CDR1 is MNHNS and CDR2 SASEGT. J was trimmed by 1 base and V by 4 bases; bases with no gene match: 10. The CDR3 is 17 amino acids. The CDR3 DNA sequence: TGTGCCAGCAGTGTCGATTCCCGGGGGGGCGGCACAGATACGCAGTATTTT. It codes for CASSVDSRGGGTDTQYF.

This sequence joins TRBV7-3 and TRBJ2-5; D is uncertain. The germline V gene has CDR1 SGHTA and CDR2 FQGTGA. The CDR3 consists of 14 residues. The V end was cut by 0 bases, the J end by 5 bases, with 10 bases between. CDR3 in amino acids: CASSLTGGGETQYF. Here the CDR3 DNA reads TGTGCCAGCAGCTTAACAGGCGGTGGGGAGACCCAGTACTTC.

This clone was counted only a few times. This chain connects TRBV6-4 to TRBJ1-5, with 9 nucleotides matching TRBD1. The germline V gene has CDR1 MRHNA and CDR2 SNTAGT. This CDR3 is 11 amino acids long. The J segment lost 8 bases and the V segment lost 8 bases, leaving 1 base of the junction unmatched. The DNA for the CDR3 is TGTGCCAGCGGGACAGGGAAGCCCCAGCATTTT. This codes for CASGTGKPQHF.

The chain employs TRBV5-5 and TRBJ1-4, with 9 bases aligning to TRBD1. V shed 5 bases, J shed 7 bases, and the junction held 9 bases outside the gene matches. There are 15 residues in the CDR3. From germline, CDR1 is SGHKS and CDR2 YYEKEE (reference sequence). CDR3 amino acids: CASRLATGGAEKLFF. CDR3 DNA: TGTGCCAGCAGGCTGGCCACAGGGGGCGCTGAAAAACTGTTTTTT.

A single count supports this clone. V usage is TRBV21-1 and J usage is TRBJ2-5; the table calls TRBD2, which could not be checked here. TRBV21-1 is recorded as a pseudogene. This CDR3 region has 16 residues. The CDR3 sequence is CASSILSALEGETQYF. In DNA, the CDR3 is TGTGCCAGCAGTATACTAAGTGCCCTGGAAGGAGAGACCCAGTACTTC.

This chain uses TRBV28 with TRBJ2-5, with TRBD2 as a possible D gene (7 bases). This CDR3 has 15 residues. The ends were cut back, 6 bases at V and 5 bases at J, with 19 bases in the middle. Germline CDR1 reads MDHEN; CDR2 reads SYDVKM. The DNA for the CDR3 is TGTGCCAGCAGGTTACGGGGGGCCGGGGGCGAGACCCAGTACTTC. Its translation: CASRLRGAGGETQYF.

The chain joins TRBV2 to TRBJ2-1; D perhaps matches TRBD2 (5 bases). This CDR3 is 15 amino acids long. CDR1 is SNHLY, CDR2 FYNNEI, per germline. The ends were cut back, 5 bases at V and 9 bases at J, with 20 bases in the middle. The CDR3 DNA reads as TGTGCCAGCAGTAGGACCCGGGTGACGGGGATTGAGCAGTTCTTC. This translates into CASSRTRVTGIEQFF.

This chain connects TRBV30 to TRBJ1-4, with D uncertain. The germline V gene has CDR1 GTSNPN and CDR2 SVGIG (reference sequence). V was pared by 2 bases and J by 1 base, with 5 bases between. CDR3 length: 13 residues. CDR3 coding DNA: TGTGCCTGGAGTCGAGGAACTAATGAAAAACTGTTTTTT. Protein: CAWSRGTNEKLFF.

CDR3 protein: CASSQGLGTDTQYF. CDR3 coding DNA: TGTGCCAGCAGCCAAGGACTAGGCACAGATACGCAGTATTTT. The chain recombines TRBV6-5 with TRBJ2-3; 7 positions match TRBD2. V was clipped by 6 bases and J by 1 base; unmatched bases: 4. Looked up from germline, CDR1 is MNHEY and CDR2 is SVGAGI. The CDR3 has 14 residues.

This clone was picked up one time. The chain employs TRBV11-3 and TRBJ2-5; the D gene is possibly TRBD1 (6 bases). V was clipped by 3 bases and J by 2 bases, with 13 bases between them. The CDR3 consists of 15 residues. CDR1 and CDR2 (germline): SGHNT, YENEEA. The CDR3 region is CASSLGAAGQETQYF. CDR3 nucleotide sequence: TGTGCCAGCAGCTTGGGGGCCGCGGGTCAAGAGACCCAGTACTTC. Filled out from reference TRBV11-3 and TRBJ2-5, the complete variable domain reads EAGVVQSPRYKIIEKKQPVAFWCNPISGHNTLYWYLQNLGQGPELLIRYENEEAVDDSQLPKDRFSAERLKGVDSTLKIQPAELGDSAVYLCASSLGAAGQETQYFGPGTRLLVL.

The gene calls are TRBV5-1 and TRBJ2-2; possible D gene TRBD2, 5 bases. The CDR3 is 15 residues long. From germline, CDR1 is SGHRS and CDR2 YFSETQ. V dropped 7 bases and J dropped 0 bases, with 13 bases sitting between them. The CDR3, as DNA: TGCGCCAGCGGGTCGGGAAGCGCGAACACCGGGGAGCTGTTTTTT. Its protein is CASGSGSANTGELFF.

The chain uses TRBV2 and TRBJ1-2, with 7 bases lining up with TRBD1. Per germline, CDR1 SNHLY and CDR2 FYNNEI. The V and J ends lost 5 bases and 2 bases, in that order; junction bases with no gene match: 8. The CDR3 extends over 15 amino acids. The CDR3 here is CASSLGGQGNYGYTF. The DNA of the CDR3 is TGTGCCAGCAGTCTAGGGGGCCAGGGAAACTATGGCTACACCTTC. The full variable domain, completed using reference TRBV2 and TRBJ1-2, is EPEVTQTPSHQVTQMGQEVILRCVPISNHLYFYWYRQILGQKVEFLVSFYNNEISEKSEIFDDQFSVERPDGSNFTLKIRSTKLEDSAMYFCASSLGGQGNYGYTFGSGTRLTVV.

The chain recombines TRBV27 with TRBJ2-3; 13 positions agree with TRBD2. V was clipped by 6 bases and J by 4 bases; unmatched bases: 7. This CDR3 region has 16 residues. Germline CDR1 MNHEY, CDR2 SMNVEV (reference sequence). The CDR3 DNA follows: TGTGCCAGCAGGACAACTAGCGGGGGGGCCGCAGATACGCAGTATTTT. Translated: CASRTTSGGAADTQYF.

The chain couples TRBV5-1 to TRBJ2-7; possibly TRBD1 for D (5 bases). CDR1 is SGHRS, CDR2 YFSETQ, per germline. This CDR3 comprises 13 residues. Trimming pared 1 base from V and 2 bases from J, leaving 7 bases between. The CDR3 DNA is TGCGCCAGCAGCTTGAAGACAGCCTACGAGCAGTACTTC. Its protein product is CASSLKTAYEQYF. Together with reference TRBV5-1 and TRBJ2-7, the CDR3 gives the full variable domain: KAGVTQTPRYLIKTRGQQVTLSCSPISGHRSVSWYQQTPGQGLQFLFEYFSETQRNKGNFPGRFSGRQFSNSRSEMNVSTLELGDSALYLCASSLKTAYEQYFGPGTRLTVT.

The chain combines TRBV3-1 (or the pseudogene TRBV3-2) with TRBJ1-1; D uncertain. CDR1 is LGHDT, CDR2 YNNKEL, per germline (reference sequence). The CDR3 loop spans 13 amino acids. With 4 bases removed from V and 8 bases from J, the gap between germline ends came to 14 bases. The CDR3 here is CASSPPFAGEAFF. CDR3 sequence (DNA): TGTGCCAGCAGCCCACCTTTTGCGGGGGAAGCTTTCTTT.

The chain uses TRBV11-2 and TRBJ2-7; 14 bases are a match to TRBD2. This CDR3 has 15 residues. CDR1 is SGHAT, CDR2 FQNNGV, per germline. The junction had 7 bases not matched to a gene; V was cut back by 5 bases and J by 7 bases. The CDR3 DNA reads TGTGCCAGCAGCGGGACTAGCGGGGGATCGAGGGAGCAGTACTTC. Translated: CASSGTSGGSREQYF.

V usage is TRBV5-3 and J usage is TRBJ2-3, with D unclear. TRBV5-3 is noted as an ORF with a role that remains uncertain. There are 17 residues in the CDR3. With 1 base removed from V and 0 bases from J, the gap between germline ends came to 15 bases. This chain's CDR3 is CARSLLVLPGSTDTQYF. Written as DNA, the CDR3 is TGTGCCAGAAGCTTGCTTGTTCTACCAGGTAGCACAGATACGCAGTATTTT.

This clone was seen just once. V usage is TRBV7-3 and J usage is TRBJ2-3; 10 bases are shared with TRBD1. The CDR3 has 15 amino acids. The germline V gene encodes CDR1 SGHTA and CDR2 FQGTGA. Unmatched junction bases numbered 4, after V lost 5 bases and J lost 2 bases. CDR3 sequence reads: CASSVDRGLTDTQYF. Here the CDR3 DNA reads TGTGCCAGCAGCGTAGACAGGGGGCTCACAGATACGCAGTATTTT.

This chain uses TRBV19 with TRBJ1-1; D remains ambiguous. Looked up from germline, CDR1 is LNHDA and CDR2 is SQIVND (reference sequence). CDR3 length: 11 amino acids. Trimming removed 1 base at V and 7 bases at J, with 4 bases between. The CDR3 nucleotides read TGTGCCAGTAGTATAGGAGGTGAAGCTTTCTTT. This encodes CASSIGGEAFF.

The table lists this clone with a few counts. This chain links TRBV5-6 with TRBJ2-3, with TRBD2 identical over 8 bases. Germline V gene sequence: CDR1 SGHDT, CDR2 YYEEEE. The CDR3 is 17 amino acids. V lost 0 bases, J lost 8 bases, and 14 bases stayed unmatched. The CDR3 sequence is CASSLDRFERGQGTQYF. The CDR3 nucleotides are TGTGCCAGCAGCTTGGATCGGTTCGAGCGGGGGCAAGGTACGCAGTATTTT.

The rearrangement uses TRBV11-1 and TRBJ2-3; TRBD2 matches at 10 bases. CDR1 SGHAT and CDR2 FQDESV come from the germline V gene (reference sequence). With V trimmed by 3 bases and J by 4 bases, 7 bases remained unmatched. This CDR3 has 16 amino acids. CDR3 amino acids: CASSFAGSGGSDTQYF. The DNA for the CDR3 is TGTGCCAGCAGCTTCGCGGGTAGCGGGGGGTCAGATACGCAGTATTTT.